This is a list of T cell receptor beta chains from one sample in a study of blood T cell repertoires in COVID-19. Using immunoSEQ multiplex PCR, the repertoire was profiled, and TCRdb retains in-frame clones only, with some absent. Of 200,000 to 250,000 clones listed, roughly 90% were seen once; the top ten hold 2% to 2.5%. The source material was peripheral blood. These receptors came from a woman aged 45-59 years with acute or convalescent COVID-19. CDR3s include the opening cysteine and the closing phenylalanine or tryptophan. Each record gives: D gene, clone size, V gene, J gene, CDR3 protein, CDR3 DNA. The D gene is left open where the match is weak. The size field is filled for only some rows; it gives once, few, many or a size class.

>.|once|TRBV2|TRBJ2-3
CASSESGVNTQYF
TGTGCCAGCAGTGAATCAGGGGTCAATACGCAGTATTTT
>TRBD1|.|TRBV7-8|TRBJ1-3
CASSLAGQSDTIYF
TGTGCCAGCAGCTTAGCGGGACAGAGCGACACCATATATTTT
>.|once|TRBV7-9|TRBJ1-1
CASNQGGGTEAFF
TGTGCCAGCAACCAGGGTGGCGGCACTGAAGCTTTCTTT
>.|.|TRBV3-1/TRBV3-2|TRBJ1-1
CASSHSGERAFF
TGTGCCAGCAGCCACTCAGGGGAGCGGGCTTTCTTT
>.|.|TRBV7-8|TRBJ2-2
CASSPQNSGVNTGELFF
TGTGCCAGCAGCCCCCAAAATTCAGGGGTTAACACCGGGGAGCTGTTTTTT
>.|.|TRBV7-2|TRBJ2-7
CASSLSRGWSYYEQYF
TGTGCCAGCAGCTTATCCCGCGGGTGGTCGTACTACGAGCAGTACTTC
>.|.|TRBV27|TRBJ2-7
CASSSPHRDHYEQYF
TGTGCCAGCAGTTCACCACACAGGGATCACTACGAGCAGTACTTC
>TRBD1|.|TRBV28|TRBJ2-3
CASSSSDRGPDTQYF
TGTGCCAGCAGCTCCTCAGACAGGGGGCCAGATACGCAGTATTTT
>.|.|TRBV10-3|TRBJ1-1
CAIREQEGTEAFF
TGTGCCATCAGGGAACAGGAGGGCACTGAAGCTTTCTTT
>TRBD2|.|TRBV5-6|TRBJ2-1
CASSSPTSGPTNEQFF
TGTGCCAGCAGCTCGCCAACTAGCGGCCCTACGAATGAGCAGTTCTTC
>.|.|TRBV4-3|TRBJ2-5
CASAIERDGTQYF
TGCGCCAGCGCGATAGAGAGGGATGGGACCCAGTACTTC
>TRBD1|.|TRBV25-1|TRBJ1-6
CASSPGQTTSPLHF
TGTGCCAGCAGTCCGGGACAGACAACCTCACCCCTCCACTTT
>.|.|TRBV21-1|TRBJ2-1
CATYRDRADGEQFF
TGTGCCACATACCGGGACAGGGCCGATGGTGAGCAGTTCTTC
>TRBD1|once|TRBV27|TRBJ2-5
CASSPNLGTGEETQYF
TGTGCCAGCAGCCCTAACCTCGGGACAGGGGAAGAGACCCAGTACTTC
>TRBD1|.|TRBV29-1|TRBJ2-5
CSVPGTGVSQYF
TGCAGCGTCCCCGGGACAGGGGTCTCCCAGTACTTC
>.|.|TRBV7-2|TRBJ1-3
CASSLEQGPSGNTIYF
TGTGCCAGCAGCTTGGAACAGGGCCCCTCTGGAAACACCATATATTTT
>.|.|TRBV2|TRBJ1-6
CASSTSNSPLHF
TGTGCCAGCAGTACAAGTAATTCACCCCTCCACTTT